The 20 T cell receptor beta chains listed next were all sequenced from one sample in a study of cytomegalovirus exposure and HLA in healthy donors. The PCR used 60 Vbeta and 13 Jbeta primers. Repertoires were generated with immunoSEQ multiplex PCR, while TCRdb's copy carries only in-frame clones and drops some. The data show around 120,000 clones, and the top ten clones hold 3.6%. What was sequenced was PBMCs. Receptors originate from a man between 18 and 29 years old in good health and CMV-seronegative.

This chain links TRBV19 with TRBJ1-1, with D hard to call. Trimming removed 3 bases at V and 1 base at J, with 6 bases between. The CDR3 runs 13 residues. CDR1 and CDR2 (germline): LNHDA, SQIVND (reference sequence). CDR3 sequence: CASSIRRNTEAFF. The CDR3 DNA sequence: TGTGCCAGTAGTATTAGGAGGAACACTGAAGCTTTCTTT.

This clone shows up as medium-sized by frequency. The rearrangement links TRBV29-1 to TRBJ2-3, with 11 positions matching TRBD2. The CDR3 totals 15 residues. CDR1 SQVTM and CDR2 ANQGSEA come from the germline V gene. The V segment lost 6 bases and the J segment 6 bases; nucleotides outside the gene matches: 11. DNA for the CDR3: TGCAGCGTGATCGTTAGCGGGAGGGCCCCGGATACGCAGTATTTT. This sequence encodes CSVIVSGRAPDTQYF.

The gene calls are TRBV2 and TRBJ2-5; 7 bases are a match to TRBD2. After removal of 4 bases from V and 7 bases from J, the junction contained 12 bases not matched to a gene. CDR3 length: 15 residues. Germline values: CDR1 SNHLY, CDR2 FYNNEI. The CDR3 DNA reads TGTGCCAGCAGTGGACAACTAGCGCCCACGGGGACCCAGTACTTC. Translated, it gives CASSGQLAPTGTQYF. Supplemented by reference TRBV2 and TRBJ2-5, the full variable domain reads EPEVTQTPSHQVTQMGQEVILRCVPISNHLYFYWYRQILGQKVEFLVSFYNNEISEKSEIFDDQFSVERPDGSNFTLKIRSTKLEDSAMYFCASSGQLAPTGTQYFGPGTRLLVL.

V is TRBV30 and J is TRBJ2-1, with TRBD1 matching 8 bases. This CDR3 is 12 amino acids long. CDR1 and CDR2 (germline): GTSNPN, SVGIG (reference sequence). V was pared by 3 bases and J by 8 bases, with 3 bases of the junction left unmatched. DNA of the CDR3: TGTGCCTGGAGGGACAGGGTCCATGAGCAGTTCTTC. Its translation is CAWRDRVHEQFF.

V and J are TRBV30 and TRBJ1-2; no definite D call. The CDR3 is made up of 13 amino acids. Germline lookup yields CDR1 GTSNPN and CDR2 SVGIG (reference sequence). Deletions cut 0 bases from V and 8 bases from J, with 13 bases between. CDR3 region: CAWSVDGSGGYTF. The CDR3 coding sequence is TGTGCCTGGAGTGTGGATGGATCGGGGGGCTACACCTTC.

This chain connects TRBV29-1 to TRBJ2-7; TRBD1 aligns across 11 bases. The CDR3 is made up of 12 amino acids. CDR1 and CDR2 (germline): SQVTM, ANQGSEA. The J segment lost 4 bases and the V segment lost 4 bases, leaving 0 bases of the junction unmatched. The CDR3 protein is CSVGDRGYEQYF. The DNA of the CDR3 is TGCAGCGTTGGGGACAGGGGGTACGAGCAGTACTTC.

This chain connects TRBV7-2 to TRBJ2-1; perhaps TRBD1 as D (6 bases). CDR3 length: 17 residues. With 5 bases removed from V and 2 bases from J, the gap between germline ends came to 19 bases. Per germline, CDR1 SGHTA and CDR2 FQGNSA. The CDR3 loop reads CASSINGGSRAYNEQFF. In DNA form, the CDR3 reads TGTGCCAGCAGCATAAATGGGGGCAGTCGCGCCTACAATGAGCAGTTCTTC.

V is TRBV10-3 and J is TRBJ2-5, with TRBD2 as a possible D gene (5 bases). Trimming stripped 8 bases from V and 6 bases from J, with 13 bases between. In germline, CDR1 is ENHRY, CDR2 SYGVKD. The CDR3 loop spans 12 amino acids. CDR3 sequence: CAIAGVEKTQYF. The CDR3 nucleotides are TGTGCCATCGCCGGGGTTGAAAAGACCCAGTACTTC.

The V call is TRBV28, the J call TRBJ2-2; 8 nucleotides agree with TRBD2. Trimming took 5 bases from V and 7 from J; bases not matched to a gene: 12. The CDR3 runs 16 residues. Germline lookup yields CDR1 MDHEN and CDR2 SYDVKM. The CDR3 region has the DNA TGTGCCAGCAGTGCCCATGGAGCGGGAGTTGGCGGGGAGCTGTTTTTT. Translation gives CASSAHGAGVGGELFF.

The genes are TRBV29-1 and TRBJ2-1, with D possibly matching TRBD1 (6 bases). The V gene's germline CDR1 is SQVTM and CDR2 ANQGSEA. The ends were cut back, 8 bases at V and 1 base at J, with 21 bases in the middle. The CDR3 is 16 residues long. CDR3 sequence reads: CSSAGLTGLSYNEQFF. The CDR3 DNA follows: TGCAGCTCCGCGGGCCTGACAGGCCTATCCTACAATGAGCAGTTCTTC.

The rearrangement uses TRBV7-9 and TRBJ1-2; D is undetermined. The CDR3 loop spans 13 amino acids. The V gene lost 4 bases and the J gene lost 6 bases, with 12 bases spanning the gap. CDR1 SEHNR and CDR2 FQNEAQ come from the germline V gene (reference sequence). DNA of the CDR3: TGTGCCAGCAGCTCACTTATGATCGATGGCTACACCTTC. It codes for CASSSLMIDGYTF.

J is TRBJ2-5 and V is TRBV5-4, with 8 bases matching TRBD2. CDR3 length: 16 residues. The V segment lost 4 bases and the J segment 3 bases; nucleotides outside the gene matches: 11. Germline CDR1 SGHNT, CDR2 YYREEE (reference sequence). In nucleotides, the CDR3 is TGTGCCAGCAGCCCTCCGGGGGGGGGAAACAAAGAGACCCAGTACTTC. Its translation is CASSPPGGGNKETQYF. Using reference TRBV5-4 and TRBJ2-5 for the parts outside the CDR3, the full variable domain is ETGVTQSPTHLIKTRGQQVTLRCSSQSGHNTVSWYQQALGQGPQFIFQYYREEENGRGNFPPRFSGLQFPNYSSELNVNALELDDSALYLCASSPPGGGNKETQYFGPGTRLLVL.

The chain links TRBV10-1 to TRBJ2-7, with D tentatively TRBD1 (6 bases). This CDR3 contains 14 residues. The V end was cut by 8 bases, the J end by 5 bases, with 19 bases between. Germline lookup yields CDR1 WNHNN and CDR2 SYGVQD (reference sequence). In DNA form, the CDR3 reads TGCGCCAGCCCCAGAACGTGCAGGGGTCACGAGCAGTACTTC. Encoded protein: CASPRTCRGHEQYF.

The chain carries TRBV28 and TRBJ2-7; the D is unclear. Trimming left V 7 bases short and J 3 bases short, with 10 bases between. CDR1 and CDR2 from the germline V gene are MDHEN and SYDVKM. The CDR3 spans 12 residues. The CDR3 protein is CASKESYYEQYF. DNA of the CDR3: TGTGCCAGCAAGGAGAGCTACTACGAGCAGTACTTC.

CDR3 amino acids: CSVERGLAEQETQYF. The DNA of the CDR3 is TGCAGCGTTGAAAGGGGACTAGCGGAACAAGAGACCCAGTACTTC. The chain recombines TRBV29-1 with TRBJ2-5; 11 bases are shared with TRBD2. CDR1 and CDR2 (germline): SQVTM, ANQGSEA. V lost 2 bases, J lost 2 bases, and 4 bases stayed unmatched. This CDR3 has 15 residues.

The V and J genes are TRBV6-5 and TRBJ2-5; maybe TRBD2 (6 bases). The V gene lost 0 bases and the J gene lost 3 bases, with 8 bases spanning the gap. The germline V gene encodes CDR1 MNHEY and CDR2 SVGAGI. The CDR3 runs 14 residues. The CDR3 sequence is CASSYSGSEETQYF. In DNA form, the CDR3 reads TGTGCCAGCAGTTACTCCGGGAGCGAAGAGACCCAGTACTTC.

V and J are TRBV29-1 and TRBJ1-1, with D unresolved. The V end was cut by 1 base, the J end by 4 bases, with 10 bases between. CDR1 SQVTM and CDR2 ANQGSEA come from the germline V gene. The CDR3 runs 13 residues. CDR3 bases: TGCAGCGTTGAAGGCCCTGGGCGCACTGAAGCTTTCTTT. Translated: CSVEGPGRTEAFF.

V usage is TRBV27 and J usage is TRBJ1-4; no definite D call. Germline V gene lookup returns CDR1 MNHEY and CDR2 SMNVEV (reference sequence). This CDR3 is 13 amino acids long. Trimming stripped 8 bases from V and 7 bases from J, with 14 bases between. CDR3 nucleotide sequence: TGTGCCAGCGGCGTACCTCCGGGTGAAAAACTGTTTTTT. Its translation: CASGVPPGEKLFF.

This chain uses TRBV27 with TRBJ2-3; TRBD2 aligns across 10 bases. This CDR3 contains 17 residues. Germline V gene lookup returns CDR1 MNHEY and CDR2 SMNVEV (reference sequence). Losses at the gene ends were 2 bases for V and 4 bases for J; bases not matched to a gene: 9. In DNA form, the CDR3 reads TGTGCCAGCAGTTTAATTCGTCTAGCGGGGGCCCCAGATACGCAGTATTTT. Translated, it gives CASSLIRLAGAPDTQYF.

The chain couples TRBV29-1 to TRBJ1-1; a possible D gene is TRBD1 (5 bases). Germline CDR1 SQVTM, CDR2 ANQGSEA. The CDR3 runs to 14 residues. The ends were cut back, 3 bases at V and 4 bases at J, with 15 bases in the middle. CDR3 amino acids: CSVDGAGLGTEAFF. In DNA, the CDR3 is TGCAGCGTTGATGGAGCAGGGTTAGGCACTGAAGCTTTCTTT.